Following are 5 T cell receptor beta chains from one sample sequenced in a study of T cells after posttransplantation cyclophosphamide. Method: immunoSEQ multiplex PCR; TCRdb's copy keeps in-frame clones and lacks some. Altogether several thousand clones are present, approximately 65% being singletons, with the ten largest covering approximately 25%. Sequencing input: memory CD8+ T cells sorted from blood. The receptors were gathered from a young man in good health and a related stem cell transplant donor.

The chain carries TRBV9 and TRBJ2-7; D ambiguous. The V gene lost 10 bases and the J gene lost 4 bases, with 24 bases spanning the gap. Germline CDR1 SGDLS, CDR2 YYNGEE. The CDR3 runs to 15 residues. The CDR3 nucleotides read TGTGCCTGTTTTATCAAACAGAAGACGGCATACGAGCAGTACTTC. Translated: CACFIKQKTAYEQYF.

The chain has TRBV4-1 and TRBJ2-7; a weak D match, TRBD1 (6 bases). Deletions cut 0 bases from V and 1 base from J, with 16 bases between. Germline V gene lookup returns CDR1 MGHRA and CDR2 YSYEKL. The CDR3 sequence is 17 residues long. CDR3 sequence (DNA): TGCGCCAGCAGCCAAGATTTAGTACAGGGTGGATCCTACGAGCAGTACTTC. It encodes CASSQDLVQGGSYEQYF.

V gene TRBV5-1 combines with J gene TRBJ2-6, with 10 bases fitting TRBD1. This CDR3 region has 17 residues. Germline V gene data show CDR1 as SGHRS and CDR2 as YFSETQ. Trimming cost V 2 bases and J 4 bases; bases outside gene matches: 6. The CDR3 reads CASSFRDRGTGANVLTF. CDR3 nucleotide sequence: TGCGCCAGCAGCTTCCGGGACAGGGGAACGGGGGCCAACGTCCTGACTTTC.

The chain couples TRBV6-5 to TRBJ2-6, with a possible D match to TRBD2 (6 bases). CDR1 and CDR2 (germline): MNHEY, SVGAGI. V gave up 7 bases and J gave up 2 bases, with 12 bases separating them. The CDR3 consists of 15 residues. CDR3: CASTLAAAGANVLTF. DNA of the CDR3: TGTGCCAGCACCTTAGCGGCTGCTGGGGCCAACGTCCTGACTTTC.

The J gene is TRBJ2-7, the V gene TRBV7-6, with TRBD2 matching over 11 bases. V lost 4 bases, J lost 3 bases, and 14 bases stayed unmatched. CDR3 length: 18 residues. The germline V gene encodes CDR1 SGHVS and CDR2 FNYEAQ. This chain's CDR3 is CASSSRAGTSGEYYEQYF. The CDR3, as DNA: TGTGCCAGCAGCTCTAGGGCCGGGACTAGCGGCGAATACTACGAGCAGTACTTC.